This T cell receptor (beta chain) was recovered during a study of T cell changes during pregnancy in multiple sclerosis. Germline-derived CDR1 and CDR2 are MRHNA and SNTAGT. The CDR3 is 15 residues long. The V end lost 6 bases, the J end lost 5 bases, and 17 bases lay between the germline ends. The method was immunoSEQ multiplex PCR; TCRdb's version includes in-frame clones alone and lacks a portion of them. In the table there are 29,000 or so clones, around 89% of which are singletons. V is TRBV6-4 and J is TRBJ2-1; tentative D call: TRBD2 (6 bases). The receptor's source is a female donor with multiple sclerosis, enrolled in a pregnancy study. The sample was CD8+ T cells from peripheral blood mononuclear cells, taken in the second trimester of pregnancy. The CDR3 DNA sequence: TGTGCCAGCAGCATCTCGCGGGGCGCTAACAATGAGCAGTTCTTC. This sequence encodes CASSISRGANNEQFF.